These 8 T cell receptor beta chains originate from one sample sequenced in a study of Ad26.COV2.S vaccination and SARS-CoV-2 variants. Treatment: approximately 18 received Ad26.COV2.S at low or high dose, single or two shots; 5 received placebo; per-sample allocation not given. The study sampled participants on day 63 after the first vaccine or placebo injection. Produced via immunoSEQ multiplex PCR; TCRdb's table is partial and in-frame only. The table records approximately 300,000 clones, approximately 86% of them present only once. Sequenced here: peripheral blood, sampled in a trial of Ad26.COV2.S vaccine versus placebo. The receptors stem from a person aged 18 to 59 who received the Ad26.COV2.S COVID-19 vaccine or a placebo.

The V gene is TRBV27, the J gene TRBJ2-7, with TRBD1 matching over 8 bases. V lost 4 bases and J lost 0; bases outside the gene matches: 14. Germline CDR1 MNHEY, CDR2 SMNVEV (reference sequence). The CDR3 sequence is 18 residues long. The CDR3 loop is CASSSRPPGQARSYEQYF. The CDR3 coding sequence is TGTGCCAGCAGTTCTCGCCCCCCGGGACAGGCGCGCTCCTACGAGCAGTACTTC.

The rearrangement joins TRBV18 to TRBJ1-2; D is uncertain. V lost 3 bases and J lost 5, with 10 bases in between. Germline CDR1 is KGHSH and CDR2 is LQKENI. The CDR3 runs to 13 residues. The DNA for the CDR3 is TGTGCCAGCTCACCGTCCGGGCCGTATGGCTACACCTTC. It codes for CASSPSGPYGYTF. The full variable domain, rest sourced from reference TRBV18 and TRBJ1-2, is NAGVMQNPRHLVRRRGQEARLRCSPMKGHSHVYWYRQLPEEGLKFMVYLQKENIIDESGMPKERFSAEFPKEGPSILRIQQVVRGDSAAYFCASSPSGPYGYTFGSGTRLTVV.

The rearrangement joins TRBV11-2 to TRBJ1-1; D is possibly TRBD1 (6 bases). Per germline, CDR1 SGHAT and CDR2 FQNNGV. This CDR3 is 13 amino acids long. V was pared by 5 bases and J by 6 bases, with 13 bases between. CDR3 protein: CASSHISGAEAFF. CDR3 bases: TGTGCCAGCAGCCATATCTCAGGGGCTGAAGCTTTCTTT.

The rearrangement links TRBV9 to TRBJ1-3; D may be TRBD1 (5 bases). In germline, CDR1 is SGDLS, CDR2 YYNGEE. Trimming shortened V by 4 bases and J by 7 bases, and 9 bases separated the two germline ends. The CDR3 sequence is 12 residues long. CDR3: CASSPGINTIYF. DNA for the CDR3: TGTGCCAGCAGCCCAGGGATCAACACCATATATTTT.

This clone has only one observation. The rearrangement links TRBV7-2 to TRBJ1-1, with TRBD1 identical over 9 bases. The CDR3 loop spans 17 amino acids. V trimming: 5 bases; J trimming: 1 base; junction bases outside the gene matches: 11. Germline V CDR1 and CDR2: SGHTA, FQGNSA. The CDR3: CASSLHVQGAGNTEAFF. The CDR3 nucleotides are TGTGCCAGCAGCCTCCACGTACAGGGGGCAGGGAACACTGAAGCTTTCTTT.

V and J are TRBV19 and TRBJ2-1, with D hard to call. The CDR3 is 14 amino acids. Trimming left V 5 bases short and J 4 bases short, with 12 bases between. Germline V gene data show CDR1 as LNHDA and CDR2 as SQIVND (reference sequence). The CDR3: CASSFPSIYNEQFF. DNA for the CDR3: TGTGCCAGTAGTTTTCCCTCCATTTACAATGAGCAGTTCTTC.

V is TRBV19 and J is TRBJ1-2; 8 positions agree with TRBD1. The V gene end was trimmed by 7 bases and the J gene end by 3 bases; junction bases not matched to a gene: 4. The germline V gene has CDR1 LNHDA and CDR2 SQIVND (reference sequence). The CDR3 contains 13 residues. CDR3 bases: TGTGCCAGTAACCAGGGGGCTGACTATGGCTACACCTTC. It is translated as CASNQGADYGYTF.

The gene calls are TRBV6-5 and TRBJ1-5; 8 nucleotides agree with TRBD1. Germline CDR1 MNHEY, CDR2 SVGAGI. After removal of 6 bases from V and 7 bases from J, the junction contained 2 bases not matched to a gene. This CDR3 contains 12 residues. The CDR3 reads CASRTGDQPQHF. Here the CDR3 DNA reads TGTGCCAGCAGGACAGGGGACCAGCCCCAGCATTTT.